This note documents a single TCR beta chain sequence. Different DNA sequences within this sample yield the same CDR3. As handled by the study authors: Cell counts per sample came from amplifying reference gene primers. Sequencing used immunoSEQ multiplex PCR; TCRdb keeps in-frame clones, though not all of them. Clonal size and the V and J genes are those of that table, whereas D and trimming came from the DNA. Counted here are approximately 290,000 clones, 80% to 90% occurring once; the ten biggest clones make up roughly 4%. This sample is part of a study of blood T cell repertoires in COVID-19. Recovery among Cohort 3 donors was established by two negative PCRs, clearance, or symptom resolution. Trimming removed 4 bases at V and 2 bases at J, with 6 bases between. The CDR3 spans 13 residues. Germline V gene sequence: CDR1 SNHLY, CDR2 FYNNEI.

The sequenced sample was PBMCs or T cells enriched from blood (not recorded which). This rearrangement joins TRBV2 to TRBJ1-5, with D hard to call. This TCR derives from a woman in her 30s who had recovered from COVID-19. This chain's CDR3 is CASSVSGNQPQHF. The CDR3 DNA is TGTGCCAGCAGTGTTTCTGGCAATCAGCCCCAGCATTTT. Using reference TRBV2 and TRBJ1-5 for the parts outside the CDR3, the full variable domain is EPEVTQTPSHQVTQMGQEVILRCVPISNHLYFYWYRQILGQKVEFLVSFYNNEISEKSEIFDDQFSVERPDGSNFTLKIRSTKLEDSAMYFCASSVSGNQPQHFGDGTRLSIL.